These 16 T cell receptor beta chains came from one sample sequenced in a study of cytomegalovirus exposure and HLA in healthy donors. The primer mix had 60 Vbeta and 13 Jbeta primers. Here immunoSEQ multiplex PCR was the method, and the copy in TCRdb shows in-frame clones only, minus some. Of tens of thousands of clones in the sample, 65% to 85% were seen once. The sequenced sample consisted of PBMCs. The source is a woman between 40 and 55 years old in good health and CMV-seropositive.

The CDR3 DNA is TGTGCCAGCAGCTCGCCACTCCACTACAATGAGCAGTTCTTC. Translated: CASSSPLHYNEQFF. The rearrangement links TRBV11-2 to TRBJ2-1, with D unresolved. The germline CDR1 and CDR2 sequences are SGHAT and FQNNGV. The V gene lost 4 bases and the J gene lost 3 bases, with 10 bases spanning the gap. This CDR3 has 14 residues.

CDR3 in DNA: TGTGCCAGCAGTTGGGGAGGGGAGAACACTGAAGCTTTCTTT. Translation gives CASSWGGENTEAFF. The chain uses TRBV28 and TRBJ1-1; possibly TRBD1 for D (5 bases). This CDR3 region has 14 residues. Germline V CDR1 and CDR2: MDHEN, SYDVKM. V gave up 4 bases and J gave up 1 base, with 10 bases separating them.

CDR3 sequence: CASSEVRDRGRTGELFF. CDR3 coding DNA: TGTGCCAGCAGTGAAGTTAGGGACAGGGGTAGGACCGGGGAGCTGTTTTTT. The chain employs TRBV25-1 and TRBJ2-2; 10 bases fit TRBD1. CDR1 is MGHDK and CDR2 is SYGVNS in the germline V gene. This CDR3 has 17 residues. V was clipped by 2 bases and J by 5 bases; unmatched bases: 8.

This chain uses TRBV7-9 with TRBJ2-7; 7 bases align to TRBD2. The germline V gene has CDR1 SEHNR and CDR2 FQNEAQ (reference sequence). The V gene end was trimmed by 5 bases and the J gene end by 2 bases; junction bases not matched to a gene: 9. This CDR3 is built from 15 residues. The CDR3, as DNA: TGTGCCAGCAGCAACCAACGGGAGGTCACCTACGAGCAGTACTTC. This gives the protein CASSNQREVTYEQYF.

This chain joins TRBV27 and TRBJ2-7; D perhaps matches TRBD2 (7 bases). There are 13 residues in the CDR3. V lost 0 bases, J lost 5 bases, and 8 bases lay in between. Per germline, CDR1 MNHEY and CDR2 SMNVEV (reference sequence). The CDR3: CASSLSGGHEQYF. The CDR3 region has the DNA TGTGCCAGCAGTTTATCGGGGGGGCACGAGCAGTACTTC.

The chain recombines TRBV29-1 with TRBJ2-3; D not certain. Germline CDR1 is SQVTM and CDR2 is ANQGSEA. Between the trimmed V and J ends, which lost 2 bases and 1 base, there was a span of 7 bases. This CDR3 region has 13 residues. Written as DNA, the CDR3 is TGCAGCGTTGAAAGAATAGGCACAGATACGCAGTATTTT. This translates into CSVERIGTDTQYF.

The CDR3 sequence is CASSRGGNEKLFF. DNA of the CDR3: TGTGCCAGCAGCAGGGGCGGTAATGAAAAACTGTTTTTT. V usage is TRBV5-4 and J usage is TRBJ1-4; D perhaps matches TRBD1 (5 bases). The germline V gene encodes CDR1 SGHNT and CDR2 YYREEE (reference sequence). The CDR3 is made up of 13 amino acids. The V gene lost 4 bases and the J gene lost 4 bases, with 8 bases spanning the gap.

This chain links TRBV7-7 with TRBJ2-7; the match to TRBD1 covers 8 bases. Germline V lookup: CDR1 SSHAT, CDR2 FNYEAQ (reference sequence). The junction had 3 bases not matched to a gene; V was cut back by 1 base and J by 1 base. CDR3 length: 15 amino acids. This chain's CDR3 is CASSLEGTGSYEQYF. CDR3 sequence (DNA): TGTGCCAGCAGCTTAGAAGGGACAGGTTCCTACGAGCAGTACTTC.

The chain has TRBV30 and TRBJ2-3, with a possible D match to TRBD1 (6 bases). V was pared by 5 bases and J by 4 bases, with 28 bases between. The CDR3 totals 18 residues. CDR1 is GTSNPN, CDR2 SVGIG, per germline (reference sequence). The CDR3 sequence is CAWESGWDLTGSSDTQYF. The DNA of the CDR3 is TGTGCCTGGGAGTCGGGATGGGACCTCACAGGGAGCTCAGATACGCAGTATTTT.

The chain has TRBV6-6 and TRBJ2-7, with 7 bases matching TRBD1. The CDR3 loop spans 14 amino acids. J lost 2 bases, V lost 2 bases, and 3 bases had no gene match. CDR1 is MNHNY and CDR2 is SVGAGI in the germline V gene (reference sequence). CDR3 protein: CASSYLTGAYEQYF. The CDR3 DNA sequence: TGTGCCAGCAGTTACCTAACAGGGGCCTACGAGCAGTACTTC.

The chain carries TRBV5-1 and TRBJ2-5; 13 bases fit TRBD2. Trimming took 3 bases from V and 5 from J; bases not matched to a gene: 4. The CDR3 is 15 residues long. Germline V lookup: CDR1 SGHRS, CDR2 YFSETQ. CDR3 nucleotide sequence: TGCGCCAGCAGCTCCACTAGCGGGAGGGGTGAGACCCAGTACTTC. It encodes CASSSTSGRGETQYF.

This clone has just one count. The chain links TRBV7-6 to TRBJ2-3, with D maybe TRBD1 (6 bases). The V and J ends lost 0 bases and 0 bases respectively, with 16 bases between them. The CDR3 is 18 amino acids. Germline CDR1 reads SGHVS; CDR2 reads FNYEAQ. The CDR3 nucleotides read TGTGCCAGCAGCTTAGCGCGTCGGAGAACAGGGAGCACAGATACGCAGTATTTT. Its protein product is CASSLARRRTGSTDTQYF.

V is TRBV6-5 and J is TRBJ1-5; 7 bases line up with TRBD1. Germline CDR1 and CDR2: MNHEY and SVGAGI. The CDR3 is 13 residues long. The junction had 4 bases not matched to a gene; V was cut back by 8 bases and J by 3 bases. The DNA for the CDR3 is TGTGCCAGCCGACAGGGTTTCAATCAGCCCCAGCATTTT. Amino acid sequence: CASRQGFNQPQHF.

The V gene is TRBV5-4, the J gene TRBJ1-1, with 8 bases fitting TRBD1. J gave up 7 bases and V 3 bases, and 5 bases lay outside the gene matches. Germline V gives CDR1 SGHNT, CDR2 YYREEE (reference sequence). The CDR3 is made up of 13 amino acids. The CDR3 region has the DNA TGTGCCAGCAGCTGGGGGACAGGTGTTGAAGCTTTCTTT. It is translated as CASSWGTGVEAFF.

This chain connects TRBV27 to TRBJ2-7; 7 bases align to TRBD1. V dropped 6 bases and J dropped 2; count of bases not matched to a gene: 7. The CDR3 is 14 residues long. Per the germline V gene, CDR1 is MNHEY and CDR2 is SMNVEV (reference sequence). CDR3 in DNA: TGTGCCAGCAGGCGAGCCGGGACAGCCTACGAGCAGTACTTC. Protein sequence: CASRRAGTAYEQYF.

The J gene is TRBJ2-3, the V gene TRBV5-6, with D possibly matching TRBD2 (5 bases). V was trimmed by 3 bases and J by 3 bases, leaving 8 bases between them. The CDR3 covers 13 residues. Germline CDR1 is SGHDT and CDR2 is YYEEEE. Here the CDR3 reads CASSWRRTDTQYF. CDR3 sequence (DNA): TGTGCCAGCAGCTGGCGGAGGACAGATACGCAGTATTTT.